What follows is one T cell receptor (beta chain) and its context. This sample was included in a study of T cell repertoires in cytomegalovirus infection. Study at large: A matching HLA type, together with CMV infection, was signaled by public TCR beta signatures.

TCRdb analysed the reads with MiXCR anew, one entry per CDR3 protein. Among more than 400,000 distinct CDR3 sequences listed, more than 25% were seen once. The CDR3 has 15 residues. Germline CDR1 reads SGHTA; CDR2 reads FQGNSA. V lost 2 bases to trimming and J lost 0 bases, with 9 bases between them. Sequenced: PBMCs. This clonotype was sampled from a human donor in good health (CMV status not recorded). Some clones in this sample may be carry-over from other donors' samples. This chain joins TRBV7-2 and TRBJ2-3; no reliable D call. CDR3 bases: TGTGCCAGCAGCTTAAGAGGCTCTAGCACAGATACGCAGTATTTT. It is translated as CASSLRGSSTDTQYF.